The 3 T cell receptor beta chains in this list originate from one sample, sequenced in a study of response to subunit inactivated influenza vaccine. TCRdb recomputed calls from the RT-PCR reads with MiXCR, one row per CDR3 protein. This sample has around 480,000 distinct CDR3 sequences, with about 17% found just once. Sequencing used CD4+ T cells sorted from PBMCs, obtained less than 25 months after vaccination. The source of these receptors is a man between 50 and 69 years old who received an inactivated influenza vaccine.

The rearrangement uses TRBV11-1 and TRBJ2-3; 7 bases agree with TRBD2. Germline CDR1 SGHAT, CDR2 FQDESV (reference sequence). With V trimmed by 5 bases and J by 1 base, 15 bases remained unmatched. The CDR3 has 18 amino acids. The CDR3, as DNA: TGTGCCAGCAGCCCGACGAGGTCTCGCGGGAGTCGCACAGATACGCAGTATTTT. This codes for CASSPTRSRGSRTDTQYF.

The genes are TRBV20-1 and TRBJ1-4; D not certain. The V end was cut by 1 base, the J end by 8 bases, with 11 bases between. The CDR3 sequence is 13 residues long. CDR1 and CDR2 (germline): DFQATT, SNEGSKA (reference sequence). In DNA, the CDR3 is TGCAGTGCTAGAGTGGAACCGTCCGAAAAACTGTTTTTT. Translating it yields CSARVEPSEKLFF.

This clonotype was seen ten or more times. V gene TRBV20-1 combines with J gene TRBJ2-5; 7 nucleotides match TRBD1. The CDR3 loop spans 14 amino acids. CDR1 is DFQATT, CDR2 SNEGSKA, per germline (reference sequence). Losses at the gene ends were 2 bases for V and 1 base for J; bases not matched to a gene: 4. CDR3 bases: TGCAGTGCTAGAAAGACAGGGACCCAAGAGACCCAGTACTTC. It is translated as CSARKTGTQETQYF.